This T cell receptor beta chain comes out of a study of PD-L1 blockade in urothelial cancer. About the study: The patients first took atezolizumab in the mid-2010s, receiving 1,200 mg intravenously every 3 weeks. After treatment start, blood was analyzed at 3 weeks (second dose) and at 6 weeks. Specimens of blood held a median count of 141,255 T cells.

Deletions cut 3 bases from V and 3 bases from J, with 8 bases between. Looked up from germline, CDR1 is MDHEN and CDR2 is SYDVKM. The CDR3 sequence is 13 residues long. Regarding this clone: No antigen is known for it.

Documented time point: peripheral blood 6 weeks after treatment start. Overall study results and limits: More expansion of tumor-associated blood clones, seen at 3 weeks, marked durable-benefit patients.

Profiled with immunoSEQ multiplex PCR; TCRdb holds only in-frame clones, not every one. The table lists some 110,000 clones, under 95% of them singletons. The sequence was obtained from a man between 60 and 75 years old with urothelial cancer. V usage is TRBV28 and J usage is TRBJ2-5, with D maybe TRBD2 (6 bases). The source was PBMCs, collected around atezolizumab (anti-PD-L1) treatment. The CDR3 bases are TGTGCCAGCAGTTTTATAGCGGAAGAGACCCAGTACTTC. Protein: CASSFIAEETQYF.